Below, 21 T cell receptor beta chains from the same sample are listed, as sequenced in a study of cytomegalovirus exposure and HLA in healthy donors (dated by TCRdb to the late 2010s). The library relied on the immunoSEQ multiplex PCR assay. TCRdb obtained this table from immuneACCESS and retained in-frame rearrangements with V and J assigned. These tables miss some clones; where compared with another copy, unresolved V genes account for less than half of the shortfall, and the remainder is unexplained. This sample lists some 260,000 clones; roughly 90% were detected once. More than 10% of the sample goes to the ten largest clones. Sequenced: PBMCs. These TCRs come from a man aged 18 to 29 in good health and CMV-seropositive.

The chain links TRBV7-9 to TRBJ2-1, with D perhaps given as TRBD1 or TRBD2 (5 bases each). The CDR3 extends over 14 amino acids. V was trimmed by 5 bases and J by 6 bases, leaving 14 bases between them. Germline V gene lookup returns CDR1 SEHNR and CDR2 FQNEAQ (reference sequence). This CDR3 is CASSQAGTLNEQFF. In nucleotides, the CDR3 is TGTGCCAGCAGCCAAGCCGGGACCCTCAATGAGCAGTTCTTC.

A note on this clone: The same CDR3 can be traced to other DNA sequences in this sample. The J gene is TRBJ2-7, the V gene TRBV2; D unclear. The germline V and J ends were trimmed by 0 bases and 3 bases, with 9 bases remaining between them. CDR1 is SNHLY, CDR2 FYNNEI, per germline. CDR3 length equals 14 residues. CDR3 residues: CASSEALSSYEQYF. Written as DNA, the CDR3 is TGTGCCAGCAGTGAAGCGCTTAGCAGCTACGAGCAGTACTTC.

The gene calls are TRBV5-1 and TRBJ2-3; either TRBD1 or TRBD2 may fit D (6 bases each). The CDR3 is 14 residues long. The germline CDR1 and CDR2 sequences are SGHRS and YFSETQ. V lost 4 bases, J lost 5 bases, and 14 bases lay in between. CDR3 coding DNA: TGCGCCAGCAGCCCTTCCGGGGGCATAGATACGCAGTATTTT. As protein: CASSPSGGIDTQYF.

The chain employs TRBV5-4 and TRBJ2-2, with D possibly being TRBD1 (5 bases). This CDR3 region has 14 residues. Looked up from germline, CDR1 is SGHNT and CDR2 is YYREEE (reference sequence). Trimming removed 3 bases from V and 6 bases from J, with 12 bases in between. DNA of the CDR3: TGTGCCAGCAGCTCGGGCAGGGTAGCCGGGGAGCTGTTTTTT. Its translation is CASSSGRVAGELFF.

The J gene is TRBJ1-2, the V gene TRBV7-2; D may be TRBD1 (6 bases). The CDR3 length is 16 residues. Germline V CDR1 and CDR2: SGHTA, FQGNSA. Trimming removed 0 bases at V and 0 bases at J, with 11 bases between. The CDR3: CASSLAGTLSNYGYTF. Written as DNA, the CDR3 is TGTGCCAGCAGCTTAGCTGGGACACTCTCTAACTATGGCTACACCTTC.

This clone was seen a single time. The V call is TRBV5-4, the J call TRBJ2-3; 8 nucleotides line up with TRBD2. CDR1 and CDR2 from the germline V gene are SGHNT and YYREEE (reference sequence). The CDR3 runs 16 residues. V trimming: 4 bases; J trimming: 0 bases; junction bases outside the gene matches: 7. In DNA form, the CDR3 reads TGTGCCAGCAGCGCAGAAGCGGGAGATAGCACAGATACGCAGTATTTT. It codes for CASSAEAGDSTDTQYF.

This rearrangement joins TRBV5-1 to TRBJ1-4; D might be TRBD1 (5 bases). This CDR3 contains 16 residues. The germline gives CDR1 SGHRS, CDR2 YFSETQ. V was trimmed by 4 bases and J by 4 bases, leaving 17 bases between them. CDR3 protein: CASSPGGAGSNEKLFF. CDR3 DNA: TGCGCCAGCAGCCCCGGAGGGGCAGGGAGTAATGAAAAACTGTTTTTT.

This chain connects TRBV10-2 to TRBJ2-7; 14 nucleotides align to TRBD2. Germline V CDR1 and CDR2: WSHSY, SAAADI. CDR3 length equals 18 residues. The V gene end was trimmed by 4 bases and the J gene end by 5 bases; junction bases not matched to a gene: 13. Here the CDR3 DNA reads TGCGCCAGCAGTGTGCCGGGACTAGCGGGAGAGGTAGTGCACGAGCAGTACTTC. This gives the protein CASSVPGLAGEVVHEQYF.

The chain has TRBV30 and TRBJ2-7, with D perhaps given as TRBD1 or TRBD2 (5 bases each). V lost 4 bases and J lost 1, with 14 bases in between. Germline V gene lookup returns CDR1 GTSNPN and CDR2 SVGIG (reference sequence). The CDR3 length is 14 residues. The CDR3 is CAWNEGSASYEQYF. The DNA for the CDR3 is TGTGCCTGGAACGAGGGGTCAGCATCCTACGAGCAGTACTTC.

The J gene is TRBJ2-5, the V gene TRBV2; maybe TRBD1 (6 bases). V lost 6 bases to trimming and J lost 2 bases, with 10 bases between them. Germline CDR1 SNHLY, CDR2 FYNNEI. This CDR3 is built from 13 residues. The CDR3 spells CASSFRGQETQYF. As DNA, the CDR3 is TGTGCCAGCAGCTTTAGGGGGCAAGAGACCCAGTACTTC.

The rearrangement uses TRBV5-1 and TRBJ2-7; D could derive from TRBD1 or TRBD2 (5 bases each). The germline gives CDR1 SGHRS, CDR2 YFSETQ. The CDR3 length is 13 residues. With 5 bases removed from V and 5 bases from J, the gap between germline ends came to 14 bases. The CDR3 region has the DNA TGCGCCAGCAGAACGGGACCAGGCCACGAGCAGTACTTC. Translation: CASRTGPGHEQYF.

About this clone: Other DNA sequences in this specimen translate into the identical CDR3. The CDR3 reads CASSFSGSSYNEQFF. CDR3 coding DNA: TGCGCCAGCAGCTTTAGCGGGAGCTCCTACAATGAGCAGTTCTTC. The chain carries TRBV5-1 and TRBJ2-1; 9 positions agree with TRBD2. The CDR3 runs 15 residues. J was trimmed by 0 bases and V by 2 bases; bases with no gene match: 0. CDR1 and CDR2 (germline): SGHRS, YFSETQ.

The rearrangement joins TRBV18 to TRBJ1-2; TRBD1 agrees at 7 bases. V lost 6 bases, J lost 3 bases, and 10 bases stayed unmatched. CDR1 and CDR2 (germline): KGHSH, LQKENI. The CDR3 has 15 amino acids. The CDR3, as DNA: TGTGCCAGCTCCCGGGACCCCGGGACAGACTATGGCTACACCTTC. The encoded protein is CASSRDPGTDYGYTF.

The chain is built from TRBV29-1 and TRBJ2-3; D gene ambiguous. Trimming removed 5 bases from V and 2 bases from J, with 11 bases in between. CDR3 length: 13 amino acids. CDR1 is SQVTM and CDR2 is ANQGSEA in the germline V gene. As DNA, the CDR3 is TGCAGCGTTCCCCGGCAAGACACAGATACGCAGTATTTT. Its translation: CSVPRQDTDTQYF.

V and J are TRBV6-6 and TRBJ1-4, with 9 nucleotides matching TRBD1. J gave up 5 bases and V 2 bases, and 3 bases lay outside the gene matches. Germline V gives CDR1 MNHNY, CDR2 SVGAGI (reference sequence). This CDR3 is 15 amino acids long. This CDR3 is CASSYPGTGNEKLFF. The CDR3 coding sequence is TGTGCCAGCAGTTACCCAGGGACAGGGAATGAAAAACTGTTTTTT.

This chain links TRBV5-1 with TRBJ2-3, with 10 nucleotides matching TRBD2. Germline trimming cut 2 bases from V and 2 bases from J; bases unmatched to any gene: 8. Per the germline V gene, CDR1 is SGHRS and CDR2 is YFSETQ. This CDR3 region has 17 residues. The CDR3 DNA is TGCGCCAGCAGCTTTGGGTCTAGCGGGAGAATCACAGATACGCAGTATTTT. Translating gives CASSFGSSGRITDTQYF.

J is TRBJ2-3 and V is TRBV9; TRBD2 matches at 8 bases. CDR1 and CDR2 (germline): SGDLS, YYNGEE. The CDR3 contains 16 residues. With 2 bases clipped from V and 0 bases from J, the junction kept 5 bases outside the gene matches. In nucleotides, the CDR3 is TGTGCCAGCAGCGTGGTCGGGAGGGCCAGCACAGATACGCAGTATTTT. Translating gives CASSVVGRASTDTQYF.

In its sample, this clone was seen once. V usage is TRBV9 and J usage is TRBJ1-2; 7 bases agree with TRBD1. Germline values: CDR1 SGDLS, CDR2 YYNGEE. V gave up 7 bases and J gave up 0 bases; unmatched junction bases: 6. This CDR3 comprises 14 residues. Here the CDR3 reads CASEGTASNYGYTF. For the CDR3, the DNA is TGTGCCAGCGAAGGGACAGCCTCTAACTATGGCTACACCTTC.

This rearrangement joins TRBV6-1 to TRBJ1-2; TRBD1 matches 7 bases. This CDR3 comprises 14 residues. Trimming removed 6 bases from V and 0 bases from J; junction bases left unmatched: 4. Germline lookup yields CDR1 MNHNS and CDR2 SASEGT. The CDR3 nucleotides are TGTGCCAGCAGGGGGGACAGTTCTAACTATGGCTACACCTTC. It encodes CASRGDSSNYGYTF.

This clone was counted a single time. The chain joins TRBV5-1 to TRBJ1-1; D gene uncertain. This CDR3 region has 14 residues. CDR1 is SGHRS and CDR2 is YFSETQ in the germline V gene. V lost 2 bases and J 1 base, leaving 9 bases between the germline ends. CDR3: CASSFGGENTEAFF. CDR3 sequence (DNA): TGCGCCAGCAGCTTCGGTGGCGAGAACACTGAAGCTTTCTTT.

The chain has TRBV9 and TRBJ2-1; no reliable D call. The CDR3 has 13 amino acids. Germline CDR1 and CDR2: SGDLS and YYNGEE. Trimming removed 2 bases at V and 7 bases at J, with 10 bases between. The CDR3 region has the DNA TGTGCCAGCAGCGTTCCCTTCGGAAATGAGCAGTTCTTC. It encodes CASSVPFGNEQFF.